Presented here are 24 T cell receptor beta chains from one specimen sequenced in a study. Tregs were sorted as CD4+CD25+CD127-/low cells. The TRBV12-4/TRBJ1-2 clonotypes were amplified using barcode primers with ligated adaptors. TCRdb processed the multiplex PCR reads anew with MiXCR; each CDR3 protein has one entry. The table records around 560 distinct CDR3 sequences, more than 15% of them present only once. Sequencing was done on a sample of tumor-infiltrating Tregs sorted from the breast tumor. Receptors originate from a female donor with breast cancer.

This chain connects TRBV12-3 or TRBV12-4 to TRBJ1-2; 7 bases fit TRBD1. This CDR3 has 15 amino acids. Germline trimming cut 5 bases from V and 1 base from J; bases unmatched to any gene: 7. This CDR3 reads CASSEGTVINYGYTF. The CDR3 DNA follows: TGTGCCAGCAGTGAAGGGACAGTGATTAACTATGGCTACACCTTC.

By frequency in the sample, this clonotype is large. J is TRBJ1-2 and V is TRBV12-3 or TRBV12-4; TRBD1 might be the D (5 bases). The CDR3 is made up of 14 amino acids. Trimming cost V 6 bases and J 5 bases, with 16 bases left between them. The CDR3 DNA reads as TGTGCCAGCAGCCACAACAGGCTCGGGTATGGCTACACCTTC. This codes for CASSHNRLGYGYTF.

This clonotype was seen just once. This chain joins TRBV12-3 or TRBV12-4 and TRBJ1-2; 7 bases align to TRBD1. V was pared by 0 bases and J by 7 bases, with 5 bases of the junction left unmatched. This CDR3 has 14 residues. This chain's CDR3 is CASSLARQGGGYTF. In DNA, the CDR3 is TGTGCCAGCAGTTTAGCGCGACAGGGAGGTGGCTACACCTTC.

By proportion, this clonotype is large. The chain links TRBV12-3 or TRBV12-4 to TRBJ1-2; 7 bases match TRBD1. V shed 9 bases and J 1 base; nucleotides not matched to a gene: 5. The CDR3 is 13 amino acids. In DNA form, the CDR3 reads TGTGCCAGTACGGGACAGAATAACTATGGCTACACCTTC. Protein sequence: CASTGQNNYGYTF.

By share of the sample, this clonotype is hyperexpanded. The J gene is TRBJ1-2, the V gene TRBV12-3 or TRBV12-4; TRBD1 agrees at 7 bases. J gave up 2 bases and V 6 bases, and 3 bases lay outside the gene matches. The CDR3 has 13 amino acids. The CDR3 loop is CASRETGNYGYTF. Written as DNA, the CDR3 is TGTGCCAGCAGGGAGACAGGGAACTATGGCTACACCTTC.

In this sample, this clonotype is large. V usage is TRBV12-3 or TRBV12-4 and J usage is TRBJ1-2, with 8 positions matching TRBD1. This CDR3 comprises 14 residues. V shed 5 bases, J shed 7 bases, and the junction held 9 bases outside the gene matches. CDR3 protein: CASSLPRQGSGYTF. In DNA, the CDR3 is TGTGCCAGCAGTCTACCCCGACAGGGGTCTGGCTACACCTTC.

Judged by abundance, this clonotype is large (0.1 to 1%). One junction end disagrees with the germline gene, perhaps due to a read error. The gene calls are TRBV12-3 or TRBV12-4 and TRBJ1-2; 8 nucleotides align to TRBD1. CDR3 length: 12 residues. CDR3 DNA: TGTGCCAGCAGTTTCAGTAAGACAGGGGCTCACTTC. It yields the protein CASSFSKTGAHF.

By sample fraction, this clonotype is large. The V gene is TRBV12-3 or TRBV12-4, the J gene TRBJ1-2, with unresolved D. Trimming removed 7 bases at V and 3 bases at J, with 15 bases between. CDR3 size: 14 residues. CDR3 bases: TGTGCCAGCACCAATCCTCCAGCAGACTATGGCTACACCTTC. This encodes CASTNPPADYGYTF.

This clonotype is judged medium-sized. This sequence joins TRBV12-3 or TRBV12-4 and TRBJ1-2, with unresolved D. There are 13 residues in the CDR3. V lost 0 bases and J 4 bases, leaving 6 bases between the germline ends. CDR3 residues: CASSLAVVYGYTF. In DNA form, the CDR3 reads TGTGCCAGCAGTTTAGCCGTAGTCTATGGCTACACCTTC.

By sample fraction, this clonotype is medium-sized (0.01 to 0.1%). The chain joins TRBV12-3 or TRBV12-4 to TRBJ1-2, with D hard to call. CDR3 length: 15 amino acids. Trimming removed 5 bases from V and 0 bases from J, with 13 bases in between. The CDR3 nucleotides are TGTGCCAGCAGTATACACCGCGGCCCTAACTATGGCTACACCTTC. Translation gives CASSIHRGPNYGYTF.

By sample fraction, this clonotype is medium-sized. The chain joins TRBV12-3 or TRBV12-4 to TRBJ1-2, with D uncertain. Trimming cost V 2 bases and J 6 bases, with 16 bases left between them. The CDR3 consists of 15 residues. The DNA for the CDR3 is TGTGCCAGCAGTTTATGGGCTACCCCAACCGATGGCTACACCTTC. Encoded protein: CASSLWATPTDGYTF.

The chain employs TRBV12-3 or TRBV12-4 and TRBJ1-2, with D maybe TRBD1 (5 bases). The CDR3 has 12 amino acids. V dropped 6 bases and J dropped 11 bases, with 16 bases sitting between them. CDR3 sequence reads: CASRGDLMAYTF. CDR3 DNA sequence: TGTGCCAGCAGAGGGGACCTGATGGCGTACACCTTC.

This clonotype ranks as medium-sized. The rearrangement uses TRBV12-3 or TRBV12-4 and TRBJ1-2; D gene unclear. The CDR3 has 13 amino acids. V lost 5 bases and J lost 4, with 11 bases in between. In nucleotides, the CDR3 is TGTGCCAGCAGTCCCGGTACGGGCTATGGCTACACCTTC. Translation: CASSPGTGYGYTF.

By proportion, this clonotype is large (0.1 to 1%). The chain has TRBV12-3 or TRBV12-4 and TRBJ1-2, with 9 bases lining up with TRBD1. CDR3 length: 11 residues. The ends lost 4 bases at V and 12 bases at J; junction bases unmatched: 3. CDR3 residues: CASSSGQGHTF. The CDR3 DNA reads as TGTGCCAGCAGTTCGGGACAGGGTCACACCTTC.

This clonotype is categorized as large. The chain uses TRBV12-3 or TRBV12-4 and TRBJ1-2, with TRBD1 as a possible D gene (6 bases). This CDR3 comprises 15 residues. V gave up 2 bases and J gave up 1 base, with 11 bases separating them. CDR3 DNA sequence: TGTGCCAGCAGTTTAACGGGACAAAGTAACTATGGCTACACCTTC. Translating gives CASSLTGQSNYGYTF.

This clonotype is deemed large. V is TRBV12-3 or TRBV12-4 and J is TRBJ1-2; 7 bases are shared with TRBD1. The ends lost 5 bases at V and 2 bases at J; junction bases unmatched: 5. The CDR3 consists of 14 residues. CDR3 loop: CASSRQGRNYGYTF. CDR3 coding DNA: TGTGCCAGCAGTCGACAGGGTAGGAACTATGGCTACACCTTC.

In this sample, this clonotype is medium-sized. V gene TRBV12-3 or TRBV12-4 combines with J gene TRBJ1-2; TRBD1 aligns across 7 bases. V was clipped by 5 bases and J by 1 base; unmatched bases: 7. CDR3 length equals 15 residues. CDR3 DNA sequence: TGTGCCAGCAGTGCCGGACAGGCGCTTAACTATGGCTACACCTTC. Translating gives CASSAGQALNYGYTF.

In its sample, this clonotype ranks as large (0.1 to 1%). This sequence joins TRBV12-3 or TRBV12-4 and TRBJ1-2; no definite D call. This CDR3 contains 14 residues. The V and J ends lost 2 bases and 2 bases respectively, with 9 bases between them. The DNA for the CDR3 is TGTGCCAGCAGTTTATTATCGGGGAACTATGGCTACACCTTC. Translation gives CASSLLSGNYGYTF.

The V and J genes are TRBV12-3 or TRBV12-4 and TRBJ1-2; D gene unclear. The V and J ends lost 8 bases and 5 bases respectively, with 18 bases between them. The CDR3 totals 14 residues. CDR3: CASRAVAGRYGYTF. The CDR3 DNA sequence: TGTGCCAGCCGAGCGGTGGCAGGACGGTATGGCTACACCTTC.

Within the sample, this clonotype is large. The chain carries TRBV12-3 or TRBV12-4 and TRBJ1-2; TRBD1 aligns across 7 bases. The J segment lost 7 bases and the V segment lost 2 bases, leaving 7 bases of the junction unmatched. This CDR3 spans 14 amino acids. Here the CDR3 reads CASSLLTGKGGYTF. The DNA for the CDR3 is TGTGCCAGCAGTTTATTGACAGGGAAAGGTGGCTACACCTTC.

This clonotype qualifies as large (0.1 to 1%). This chain uses TRBV12-3 or TRBV12-4 with TRBJ1-2, with D possibly matching TRBD1 (6 bases). CDR3 size: 13 residues. V lost 6 bases to trimming and J lost 4 bases, with 12 bases between them. In DNA form, the CDR3 reads TGTGCCAGCAGGACAGGATCCGGCTATGGCTACACCTTC. It encodes CASRTGSGYGYTF.

V and J are TRBV12-3 or TRBV12-4 and TRBJ1-2; no clear D gene. Trimming removed 5 bases from V and 2 bases from J, with 12 bases in between. The CDR3 spans 14 residues. For the CDR3, the DNA is TGTGCCAGCAGTCCTGAAACTGTCAACTATGGCTACACCTTC. Translation gives CASSPETVNYGYTF.

This clonotype is labeled as large. V usage is TRBV12-3 or TRBV12-4 and J usage is TRBJ1-2; D is unclear. Deletions cut 3 bases from V and 8 bases from J, with 13 bases between. This CDR3 is built from 13 residues. The CDR3: CASSFRARGGYTF. The CDR3 nucleotides are TGTGCCAGCAGTTTTCGGGCCCGCGGAGGCTACACCTTC.

This clonotype was counted many times. The chain employs TRBV12-3 or TRBV12-4 and TRBJ1-2, with TRBD1 identical over 9 bases. The ends lost 5 bases at V and 4 bases at J; junction bases unmatched: 14. The CDR3 length is 17 residues. The CDR3 DNA sequence: TGTGCCAGCAGTCCGCTAGGGACAGGGTGTTTCGGCTATGGCTACACCTTC. This sequence encodes CASSPLGTGCFGYGYTF.